This T cell receptor beta chain was recovered during a study of blood T cells in healthy people across ages. Germline CDR1 is KGHDR and CDR2 is SFDVKD. V lost 4 bases, J lost 0 bases, and 18 bases lay in between. The length of the CDR3 is 18 residues. This clonotype was counted at least ten times. A sample-barcoded 5' primer and a J-beta primer mix were used in a second PCR of about 6 to 11 cycles. Carrying 12 random nucleotides, a template-switch adaptor labeled each individual cDNA molecule. TCRdb re-called the 5' RACE reads through MiXCR, storing one row per CDR3 protein. The sample has 800,000 or so distinct CDR3 sequences, about half seen once.

The sequenced sample was blood. This sequence originates from a man at least 80 years old in good health. The chain uses TRBV24-1 and TRBJ2-1; weak D call: TRBD1 (5 bases). The CDR3 is CATSEFNRGRSSYNEQFF. The CDR3 DNA sequence: TGTGCCACCAGTGAGTTCAATAGGGGCCGGAGCTCCTACAATGAGCAGTTCTTC.